Shown below are 29 T cell receptor beta chains from a single sample sequenced in a study of shared clonotypes between healthy human individuals. Profiled with immunoSEQ multiplex PCR; TCRdb holds only in-frame clones, not every one. This sample yields 2 million to 2.5 million clones, of which approximately 95% are seen a single time; roughly 0.36% belongs to the top ten. The sample comprised naive CD4+ T cells from PBMCs. Specified subset: CD45RA+ positively selected. These receptors all stem from a man between 18 and 35 years old in good health. Some clones in this sample may be carry-over from other donors' samples.

The chain combines TRBV29-1 with TRBJ1-2, with 7 bases lining up with TRBD1. CDR3 length: 13 amino acids. V lost 6 bases and J lost 4; bases outside the gene matches: 8. CDR1 is SQVTM, CDR2 ANQGSEA, per germline. CDR3 sequence reads: CSVSTGASYGYTF. The DNA for the CDR3 is TGCAGCGTATCCACAGGGGCGAGCTATGGCTACACCTTC.

V is TRBV2 and J is TRBJ2-2; no definite D call. The CDR3 sequence is 14 residues long. CDR1 SNHLY and CDR2 FYNNEI come from the germline V gene. The germline V and J ends were trimmed by 8 bases and 0 bases, with 10 bases remaining between them. This chain's CDR3 is CASERNPNTGELFF. Here the CDR3 DNA reads TGTGCCAGCGAAAGAAATCCGAACACCGGGGAGCTGTTTTTT.

The V call is TRBV10-2, the J call TRBJ2-2; 10 bases line up with TRBD1. Trimming cost V 6 bases and J 4 bases; bases outside gene matches: 2. Germline V gene data show CDR1 as WSHSY and CDR2 as SAAADI. The length of the CDR3 is 14 residues. Here the CDR3 DNA reads TGCGCCAGCAGATGGACAGGGGGCACCGGGGAGCTGTTTTTT. As protein: CASRWTGGTGELFF.

The count of this clone is one. CDR3: CASSITRGSGELFF. As DNA, the CDR3 is TGTGCCAGTAGTATTACCAGGGGATCGGGGGAGCTGTTTTTT. This chain joins TRBV19 and TRBJ2-2; maybe TRBD1 (6 bases). CDR3 length equals 14 residues. V was trimmed by 3 bases and J by 8 bases, leaving 13 bases between them. The germline V gene encodes CDR1 LNHDA and CDR2 SQIVND (reference sequence).

This rearrangement joins TRBV29-1 to TRBJ2-1, with D uncertain. V was cut by 6 bases and J by 0 bases, with 12 bases left in between. This CDR3 has 14 amino acids. Germline V gene lookup returns CDR1 SQVTM and CDR2 ANQGSEA. The CDR3: CSVIPESSYNEQFF. CDR3 nucleotides: TGCAGCGTCATACCCGAGAGCTCCTACAATGAGCAGTTCTTC.

The chain employs TRBV2 and TRBJ2-2; D may be TRBD2 (5 bases). Between the trimmed V and J ends, which lost 7 bases and 8 bases, there was a span of 14 bases. The V gene's germline CDR1 is SNHLY and CDR2 FYNNEI. The CDR3 consists of 13 residues. DNA of the CDR3: TGTGCCAGCAACTTCTACGAGGGAGGGGAGCTGTTTTTT. The encoded protein is CASNFYEGGELFF. Based on the CDR3 plus reference TRBV2 and TRBJ2-2, the full variable domain is EPEVTQTPSHQVTQMGQEVILRCVPISNHLYFYWYRQILGQKVEFLVSFYNNEISEKSEIFDDQFSVERPDGSNFTLKIRSTKLEDSAMYFCASNFYEGGELFFGEGSRLTVL.

This clone appeared once. This specimen includes other DNA sequences encoding the same CDR3. V is TRBV7-9 and J is TRBJ1-4; D perhaps matches TRBD1 (6 bases). The germline V gene has CDR1 SEHNR and CDR2 FQNEAQ (reference sequence). Trimming removed 5 bases at V and 5 bases at J, with 9 bases between. This CDR3 has 13 residues. The CDR3 is CASSRGQNEKLFF. CDR3 nucleotide sequence: TGTGCCAGCAGCCGGGGACAAAATGAAAAACTGTTTTTT. Variable domain in full (rest from reference TRBV7-9 and TRBJ1-4): DTGVSQNPRHKITKRGQNVTFRCDPISEHNRLYWYRQTLGQGPEFLTYFQNEAQLEKSRLLSDRFSAERPKGSFSTLEIQRTEQGDSAMYLCASSRGQNEKLFFGSGTQLSVL.

The V gene is TRBV7-2, the J gene TRBJ1-4; 7 nucleotides agree with TRBD1. The CDR3 runs 16 residues. Germline V gene sequence: CDR1 SGHTA, CDR2 FQGNSA. Unmatched junction bases numbered 10, after V lost 1 base and J lost 8 bases. CDR3 sequence: CASSLGLTGTREKLFF. The CDR3 DNA reads as TGTGCCAGCAGCTTAGGGCTGACAGGGACGCGAGAAAAACTGTTTTTT.

The chain links TRBV11-3 to TRBJ2-1, with 14 bases matching TRBD2. Looked up from germline, CDR1 is SGHNT and CDR2 is YENEEA. V lost 4 bases, J lost 8 bases, and 7 bases stayed unmatched. CDR3 length equals 16 residues. As DNA, the CDR3 is TGTGCCAGCAGCTCAGGGACTAGCGGGGGCGCGGATGAGCAGTTCTTC. As protein: CASSSGTSGGADEQFF.

This chain's CDR3 is CASTGGAALGGTDTQYF. CDR3 nucleotide sequence: TGTGCCAGCACCGGGGGGGCCGCGCTAGGGGGCACAGATACGCAGTATTTT. This chain uses TRBV7-3 with TRBJ2-3; TRBD2 agrees at 8 bases. CDR1 is SGHTA, CDR2 FQGTGA, per germline. The CDR3 has 17 amino acids. V was clipped by 7 bases and J by 1 base; unmatched bases: 13.

This clone appeared once. This chain joins TRBV6-1 and TRBJ2-7; the D gene is possibly TRBD1 (5 bases). The CDR3 loop spans 13 amino acids. V was cut by 10 bases and J by 4 bases, with 17 bases left in between. In germline, CDR1 is MNHNS, CDR2 SASEGT. The CDR3 loop is CAIRQTFKYEQYF. Written as DNA, the CDR3 is TGTGCCATTAGACAGACCTTTAAATACGAGCAGTACTTC.

This chain links TRBV12-5 with TRBJ2-2; a possible D gene is TRBD2 (5 bases). The CDR3 is 16 residues long. From germline, CDR1 is LGHNT and CDR2 FRNRAP. V lost 4 bases and J 0 bases, leaving 12 bases between the germline ends. CDR3 loop: CASGSVYGTNTGELFF. In DNA, the CDR3 is TGTGCTAGTGGTTCCGTCTACGGGACGAACACCGGGGAGCTGTTTTTT. The full variable domain, in which reference TRBV12-5 and TRBJ2-2 provide the parts outside the CDR3, is DARVTQTPRHKVTEMGQEVTMRCQPILGHNTVFWYRQTMMQGLELLAYFRNRAPLDDSGMPKDRFSAEMPDATLATLKIQPSEPRDSAVYFCASGSVYGTNTGELFFGEGSRLTVL.

This clone has at least ten counts. V usage is TRBV28 and J usage is TRBJ1-4, with a weak D call TRBD1 (6 bases). Trimming stripped 6 bases from V and 4 bases from J, with 18 bases between. The CDR3 has 16 residues. The germline CDR1 and CDR2 sequences are MDHEN and SYDVKM. CDR3 nucleotides: TGTGCCAGCAGCTTGGACAGCATACCGGATAATGAAAAACTGTTTTTT. Translation: CASSLDSIPDNEKLFF. Together with reference TRBV28 and TRBJ1-4, the CDR3 gives the full variable domain: DVKVTQSSRYLVKRTGEKVFLECVQDMDHENMFWYRQDPGLGLRLIYFSYDVKMKEKGDIPEGYSVSREKKERFSLILESASTNQTSMYLCASSLDSIPDNEKLFFGSGTQLSVL.

This clone was recorded only once. Other nucleotide sequences from this sample produce the same CDR3. The rearrangement joins TRBV5-8 to TRBJ2-2, with TRBD2 matching 9 bases. This CDR3 region has 15 residues. Looked up from germline, CDR1 is SGHTS and CDR2 is YDEGEE. Unmatched junction bases numbered 2, after V lost 0 bases and J lost 5 bases. The CDR3 loop reads CASSLGLAGTGELFF. The CDR3 coding sequence is TGTGCCAGCAGCTTGGGCCTAGCGGGAACCGGGGAGCTGTTTTTT.

This chain uses TRBV4-2 with TRBJ2-1; TRBD2 matches at 12 bases. The CDR3 extends over 18 amino acids. The V segment lost 1 base and the J segment 7 bases; nucleotides outside the gene matches: 11. CDR1 is LGHNA and CDR2 is YNFKEQ in the germline V gene. CDR3 loop: CASSQARPSGGGINEQFF. The CDR3 region has the DNA TGTGCCAGCAGCCAAGCTCGGCCTAGCGGGGGGGGAATAAATGAGCAGTTCTTC.

The rearrangement uses TRBV18 and TRBJ1-5, with 7 bases lining up with TRBD1. This CDR3 comprises 16 residues. Germline trimming cut 4 bases from V and 1 base from J; bases unmatched to any gene: 7. Germline V gene data show CDR1 as KGHSH and CDR2 as LQKENI. The CDR3 region is CASSQGRGPSNQPQHF. The CDR3 DNA reads as TGTGCCAGCTCACAGGGAAGGGGGCCCAGCAATCAGCCCCAGCATTTT.

The chain combines TRBV7-6 with TRBJ2-7; weak D call: TRBD1 (6 bases). The V end lost 3 bases, the J end lost 3 bases, and 9 bases lay between the germline ends. This CDR3 contains 13 residues. CDR1 and CDR2 from the germline V gene are SGHVS and FNYEAQ. This chain's CDR3 is CASSFGTNYEQYF. The CDR3 DNA reads TGTGCCAGCAGCTTTGGGACAAACTACGAGCAGTACTTC. The entire variable domain, with the rest obtained from reference TRBV7-6 and TRBJ2-7, is as follows: GAGVSQSPRYKVTKRGQDVALRCDPISGHVSLYWYRQALGQGPEFLTYFNYEAQQDKSGLPNDRFSAERPEGSISTLTIQRTEQRDSAMYRCASSFGTNYEQYFGPGTRLTVT.

The chain couples TRBV7-2 to TRBJ2-3; 9 bases line up with TRBD2. The junction had 13 bases not matched to a gene; V was cut back by 2 bases and J by 4 bases. The CDR3 loop spans 18 amino acids. Germline values: CDR1 SGHTA, CDR2 FQGNSA. The CDR3 DNA reads as TGTGCCAGCAGCTTAAGACCCGGGGGCGGGAGGGCCTCAGATACGCAGTATTTT. It is translated as CASSLRPGGGRASDTQYF.

The genes are TRBV27 and TRBJ2-7; D is perhaps TRBD2 (6 bases). The V and J ends lost 0 bases and 6 bases respectively, with 12 bases between them. Germline lookup yields CDR1 MNHEY and CDR2 SMNVEV (reference sequence). The CDR3 totals 14 residues. The CDR3 nucleotides are TGTGCCAGCAGTTTATCGATTTTCGGGGGCGAGCAGTACTTC. Translating gives CASSLSIFGGEQYF.

J is TRBJ2-2 and V is TRBV5-4; D unclear. This CDR3 contains 17 residues. Trimming removed 4 bases at V and 0 bases at J, with 16 bases between. Germline V gives CDR1 SGHNT, CDR2 YYREEE (reference sequence). CDR3 in amino acids: CASSPLPGTTNTGELFF. As DNA, the CDR3 is TGTGCCAGCAGCCCCTTGCCTGGCACTACGAACACCGGGGAGCTGTTTTTT. Supplemented by reference TRBV5-4 and TRBJ2-2, the full variable domain reads ETGVTQSPTHLIKTRGQQVTLRCSSQSGHNTVSWYQQALGQGPQFIFQYYREEENGRGNFPPRFSGLQFPNYSSELNVNALELDDSALYLCASSPLPGTTNTGELFFGEGSRLTVL.

Only one count was recorded for this clone. The chain combines TRBV15 with TRBJ2-3, with 9 bases lining up with TRBD1. V gave up 1 base and J gave up 3 bases; unmatched junction bases: 11. CDR3 length: 18 amino acids. The V gene's germline CDR1 is LNHNV and CDR2 YYDKDF (reference sequence). CDR3 DNA: TGTGCCACCAGCAGAGTACCGGACAGGGGCCACCAAACAGATACGCAGTATTTT. It encodes CATSRVPDRGHQTDTQYF.

In the case of this clone: Other DNA sequences in the sample encode the same CDR3. The genes are TRBV7-9 and TRBJ2-5, with D hard to call. The CDR3 has 14 residues. Trimming took off 0 bases at V and 1 base at J, with 6 bases between the two ends. Per the germline V gene, CDR1 is SEHNR and CDR2 is FQNEAQ (reference sequence). CDR3 in DNA: TGTGCCAGCAGCTTAGCCTCGGGCCAAGAGACCCAGTACTTC. This translates into CASSLASGQETQYF. Combining the CDR3 with reference TRBV7-9 and TRBJ2-5 gives the whole variable domain DTGVSQNPRHKITKRGQNVTFRCDPISEHNRLYWYRQTLGQGPEFLTYFQNEAQLEKSRLLSDRFSAERPKGSFSTLEIQRTEQGDSAMYLCASSLASGQETQYFGPGTRLLVL.

Remarks on this clone: The junction departs from the called germline gene at one end, perhaps through a read error. J is TRBJ2-3 and V is TRBV28; TRBD1 matches 10 bases. The CDR3 is 13 amino acids. Germline V gene data show CDR1 as MDHEN and CDR2 as SYDVKM. This CDR3 reads CASSSFGDRGVHF. CDR3 in DNA: TGTGCCAGCAGTTCCTTTGGGGACAGGGGAGTACATTTT.

The V gene is TRBV18, the J gene TRBJ2-7; D may be TRBD2 (6 bases). Trimming pared 5 bases from V and 2 bases from J, leaving 13 bases between. The CDR3 has 14 amino acids. Germline loops: CDR1 KGHSH, CDR2 LQKENI. This CDR3 is CASSVVADTYEQYF. In DNA form, the CDR3 reads TGTGCCAGCTCAGTGGTAGCGGATACCTACGAGCAGTACTTC.

The chain joins TRBV4-2 to TRBJ2-3, with D maybe TRBD2 (5 bases). Germline CDR1 reads LGHNA; CDR2 reads YNFKEQ. V lost 0 bases and J 4 bases, leaving 14 bases between the germline ends. This CDR3 comprises 16 residues. Here the CDR3 DNA reads TGTGCCAGCAGCCAAGAGTCTACCCGTAGCGCAGATACGCAGTATTTT. Translation gives CASSQESTRSADTQYF.

V usage is TRBV7-3 and J usage is TRBJ2-2; TRBD2 matches at 14 bases. The CDR3 loop spans 21 amino acids. The junction had 21 bases not matched to a gene; V was cut back by 5 bases and J by 7 bases. Germline V CDR1 and CDR2: SGHTA, FQGTGA. CDR3 region: CASSPINRRRGLAGESGELFF. The CDR3 DNA reads TGTGCCAGCAGCCCCATCAACCGACGGAGGGGACTAGCGGGAGAGAGCGGGGAGCTGTTTTTT. The full variable domain, with the rest looked up from reference TRBV7-3 and TRBJ2-2, is GAGVSQTPSNKVTEKGKYVELRCDPISGHTALYWYRQSLGQGPEFLIYFQGTGAADDSGLPNDRFFAVRPEGSVSTLKIQRTERGDSAVYLCASSPINRRRGLAGESGELFFGEGSRLTVL.

The V call is TRBV6-5, the J call TRBJ1-1; TRBD1 is a possible D gene (6 bases). V lost 6 bases and J lost 5, with 16 bases in between. This CDR3 comprises 14 residues. Germline V gene lookup returns CDR1 MNHEY and CDR2 SVGAGI. The CDR3 nucleotides read TGTGCCAGCAGCCTTAACAGGGAAGGTACTGAAGCTTTCTTT. Translated, it gives CASSLNREGTEAFF.

A word on this clone: This same CDR3 is encoded by further DNA sequences in the sample. The chain recombines TRBV28 with TRBJ2-7; D tentatively reads TRBD1 or TRBD2 (5 bases each). Between the trimmed V and J ends, which lost 4 bases and 4 bases, there was a span of 11 bases. Germline lookup yields CDR1 MDHEN and CDR2 SYDVKM. The CDR3 contains 13 residues. Written as DNA, the CDR3 is TGTGCCAGCAGTTCGGGACGGTTATACGAGCAGTACTTC. It specifies CASSSGRLYEQYF.

J is TRBJ1-3 and V is TRBV6-5; no definite D call. Per the germline V gene, CDR1 is MNHEY and CDR2 is SVGAGI. This CDR3 is built from 13 residues. Trimming removed 6 bases from V and 8 bases from J, with 14 bases in between. The CDR3 region is CASSRFAEDTIYF. The CDR3 coding sequence is TGTGCCAGCAGCCGCTTCGCTGAGGACACCATATATTTT.